Described below is a single T cell receptor (beta chain) sequence and its context. No antigen is known for it. This record comes from a study of cytomegalovirus exposure and HLA in healthy donors. Broader study findings: As immune exposure information, only CMV serostatus was available.

The CDR3 is 15 residues long. CDR1 and CDR2 (germline): SGHNT, YYREEE (reference sequence). The trim removed 2 bases at V and 2 bases at J, leaving 3 bases unmatched. The PCR contained 60 Vbeta and 13 Jbeta primers. Libraries were prepared by immunoSEQ multiplex PCR; TCRdb keeps only in-frame clonotypes and omits some of them. The top ten clones hold less than 2.5% of a sample with roughly 150,000 clones, roughly 80% of them seen once. This sequence originates from a male donor in good health and CMV-seronegative. The chain uses TRBV5-4 and TRBJ2-5; 10 nucleotides match TRBD2. The sequenced sample consisted of PBMCs. CDR3 bases: TGTGCCAGCAGCTTTGGACTAGCGGAGCAAGAGACCCAGTACTTC. It is translated as CASSFGLAEQETQYF.